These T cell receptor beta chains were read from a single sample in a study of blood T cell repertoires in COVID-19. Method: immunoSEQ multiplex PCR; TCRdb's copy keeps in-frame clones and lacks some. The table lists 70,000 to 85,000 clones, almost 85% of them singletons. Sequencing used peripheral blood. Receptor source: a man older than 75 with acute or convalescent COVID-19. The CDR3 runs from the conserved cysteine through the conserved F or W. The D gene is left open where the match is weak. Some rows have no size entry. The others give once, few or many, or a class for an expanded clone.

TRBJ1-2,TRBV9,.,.,TGTGCCAGCAGCGTAGGGGGGGCTAACTATGGCTACACCTTC,CASSVGGANYGYTF
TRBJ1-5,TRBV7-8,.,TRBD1,TGTGCCAGCAGCACCGGGACAGGGGGGCCCCAGCATTTT,CASSTGTGGPQHF
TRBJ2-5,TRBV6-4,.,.,TGTGCCAGCAGTGCCACCGGGACTTCGATCGAGACCCAGTACTTC,CASSATGTSIETQYF
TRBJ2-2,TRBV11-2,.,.,TGTGCCAGCAGCTTGCCGGGGGACGCGAACACCGGGGAGCTGTTTTTT,CASSLPGDANTGELFF
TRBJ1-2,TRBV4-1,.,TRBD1,TGCGCCAGCAGCCTTTCTCCGACAGGGGCGTATGGCTACACCTTC,CASSLSPTGAYGYTF
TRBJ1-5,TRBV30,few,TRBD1,TGTGCCTGGAGTGGCGGGACAGGGGTTCAGCCCCAGCATTTT,CAWSGGTGVQPQHF
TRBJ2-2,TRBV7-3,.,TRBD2,TGTGCCAGCAGCTTGGGCCCTAGCGGCGAAACCGGGGAGCTGTTTTTT,CASSLGPSGETGELFF
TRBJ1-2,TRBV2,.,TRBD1,TGTGCCAGCAGGGTCGGGACAGGGGGCGATGGCTACACCTTC,CASRVGTGGDGYTF
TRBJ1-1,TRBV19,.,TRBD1,TGTGCCAGTAGGCTGGGACAGAACCTAGCTTTCTTT,CASRLGQNLAFF
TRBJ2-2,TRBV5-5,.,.,TGTGCCAGCAGCTTGCCTCTGACAGAAACCGGGGAGCTGTTTTTT,CASSLPLTETGELFF
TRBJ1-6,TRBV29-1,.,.,TGCAGCGTCCAACAGGCCTATAATTCACCCCTCCACTTT,CSVQQAYNSPLHF
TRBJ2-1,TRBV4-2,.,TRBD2,TGTGCCAGCAGCCAAGACTCCCGACTAGCGGGGGGGTTAAATGAGCAGTTCTTC,CASSQDSRLAGGLNEQFF
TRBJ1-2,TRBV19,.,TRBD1,TGTGCCAGTAGTACAGGGACAGGGTATACCTATGGCTACACCTTC,CASSTGTGYTYGYTF
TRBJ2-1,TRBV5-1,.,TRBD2,TGCGCCAGCAGCTTGGCCGGGAGGGGCCAGGGGAATGAGCAGTTCTTC,CASSLAGRGQGNEQFF
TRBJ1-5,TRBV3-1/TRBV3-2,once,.,TGTGCCAGCAGCCAACAAACAGGTGAGCCCCAGCATTTT,CASSQQTGEPQHF
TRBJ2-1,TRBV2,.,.,TGTGCCAGCAGGTCACATATTAACAGGGAGGGAAGCAACAATGAGCAGTTCTTC,CASRSHINREGSNNEQFF
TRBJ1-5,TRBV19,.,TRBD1,TGTGCCAGTAGTATTGAAACGGGGACAGGGAGGGAACAGCCCCAGCATTTT,CASSIETGTGREQPQHF
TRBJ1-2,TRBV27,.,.,TGTGCCAGCAGCACGCAGGCTGAAAACTATGGCTACACCTTC,CASSTQAENYGYTF
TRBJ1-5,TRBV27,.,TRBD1,TGTGCCAGCAGTCAGGGACAGGGTTTTAGACAGCCCCAGCATTTT,CASSQGQGFRQPQHF
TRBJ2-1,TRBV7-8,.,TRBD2,TGTGCCAGCAGCTTAACTAGCGGGGGCTCCTACAATGAGCAGTTCTTC,CASSLTSGGSYNEQFF
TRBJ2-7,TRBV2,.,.,TGTGCCAGCAGTGAACAGGGATCCTACGAGCAGTACTTC,CASSEQGSYEQYF
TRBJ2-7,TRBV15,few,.,TGTGCCACCAGCAGACGATTTGAGGTCGAGCAGTACTTC,CATSRRFEVEQYF
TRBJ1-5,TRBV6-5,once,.,TGTGCCAGCAGAGGGGGTAGCAATCAGCCCCAGCATTTT,CASRGGSNQPQHF
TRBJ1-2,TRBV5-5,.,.,TGTGCCAGCAGCTTGGACAGGGTCGGAGCTAACTATGGCTACACCTTC,CASSLDRVGANYGYTF
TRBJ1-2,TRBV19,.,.,TGTGCCAGTAGTAACAGCTATGGCTACACCTTC,CASSNSYGYTF
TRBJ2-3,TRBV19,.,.,TGTGCCAGCCAGCCCCGGGGACTAGATACGCAGTATTTT,CASQPRGLDTQYF
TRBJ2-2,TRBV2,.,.,TGTGCCAGCAGCGTTCTAGAGCTTGTTAGCGGGGAGCTGTTTTTT,CASSVLELVSGELFF
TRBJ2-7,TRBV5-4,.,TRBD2,TGTGCCAGCAGCTCTCCATCCGGCGGGGGGGCAGCCGAGCAGTACTTC,CASSSPSGGGAAEQYF
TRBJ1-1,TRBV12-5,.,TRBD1,TGTGCTAGTGGTTCTAATCCGGGACAGGGGACTGAAGCTTTCTTT,CASGSNPGQGTEAFF
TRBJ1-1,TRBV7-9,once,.,TGTGCCAGCAGCTACTTTAGCGCGAACACTGAAGCTTTCTTT,CASSYFSANTEAFF
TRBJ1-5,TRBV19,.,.,TGTGCCAGTAATCCGGCCGGGGGTAGCAATCAGCCCCAGCATTTT,CASNPAGGSNQPQHF
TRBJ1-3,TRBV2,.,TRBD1,TGTGCCAGCAGCACAGGGGGCCTCAGAAACACCATATATTTT,CASSTGGLRNTIYF
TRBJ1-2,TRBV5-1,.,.,TGCGCCAGCAGCGCCGAGGCCGGGGTGGATGGCTACACCTTC,CASSAEAGVDGYTF
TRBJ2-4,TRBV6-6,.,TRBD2,TGTGCCAGCACCGGAACTAGCGGGGGGTTCAACATTCAGTACTTC,CASTGTSGGFNIQYF
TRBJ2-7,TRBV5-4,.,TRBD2,TGTGCCAGCAGCCCGCGGACTAGCGGGGTTGGCTACGAGCAGTACTTC,CASSPRTSGVGYEQYF
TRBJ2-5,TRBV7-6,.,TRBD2,TGTGCCAGCAGCTTAAGGGGGACTAGCGGAAAAGAGACCCAGTACTTC,CASSLRGTSGKETQYF
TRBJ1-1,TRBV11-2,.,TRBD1,TGTGCCAGCAGCGTAGCCTCAGGGGGCTACACTGAAGCTTTCTTT,CASSVASGGYTEAFF
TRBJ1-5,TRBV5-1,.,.,TGCGCCAGCAGCACCGACAGCGCGGACCAGCCCCAGCATTTT,CASSTDSADQPQHF
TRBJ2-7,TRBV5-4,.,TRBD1,TGTGCCAGCAGCATCGACAGGGGTACCTCCTACGAGCAGTACTTC,CASSIDRGTSYEQYF
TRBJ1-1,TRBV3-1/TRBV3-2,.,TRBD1,TGTGCCAGCAGCAACCGGGACAGACTGAACACTGAAGCTTTCTTT,CASSNRDRLNTEAFF
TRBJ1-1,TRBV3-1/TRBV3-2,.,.,TGTGCCAGCAGCCCCGTACGGGGCACTGAAGCTTTCTTT,CASSPVRGTEAFF
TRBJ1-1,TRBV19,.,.,TGTGCCAGTGCAGTGTTGAACACTGAAGCTTTCTTT,CASAVLNTEAFF
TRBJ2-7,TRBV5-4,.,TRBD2,TGTGCCAGCAGCTCAGCGGCGGGGGGCACCTACGAGCAGTACTTC,CASSSAAGGTYEQYF
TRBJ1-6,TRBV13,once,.,TGTGCCAGCAGCTTCAATAATTCACCCCTCCACTTT,CASSFNNSPLHF
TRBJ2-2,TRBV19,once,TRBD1,TGTGCCAGTAGTCTGACAGGGGAAAAAGGCGGGGAGCTGTTTTTT,CASSLTGEKGGELFF
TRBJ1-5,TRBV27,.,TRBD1,TGTGCCAGCAGTTTGGGACAGACAAGCAATCAGCCCCAGCATTTT,CASSLGQTSNQPQHF
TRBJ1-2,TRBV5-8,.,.,TGTGCCAGCAGCTATCGGGGGTCCTATGGCTACACCTTC,CASSYRGSYGYTF
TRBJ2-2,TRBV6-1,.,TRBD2,TGTGCCAGCAGTGATGTAGGGAGCGGGGACACCGGGGAGCTGTTTTTT,CASSDVGSGDTGELFF
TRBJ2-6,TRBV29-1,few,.,TGCAGCGCAGCAGGGATCTCTGGGGCCAACGTCCTGACTTTC,CSAAGISGANVLTF
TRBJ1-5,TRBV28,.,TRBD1,TGTGCCAGCAGTTCACTCAACAGGGGCGTTCAGCCCCAGCATTTT,CASSSLNRGVQPQHF
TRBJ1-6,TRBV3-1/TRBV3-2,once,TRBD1,TGTGCCAGCAGCCTGACAGGGGTCGGATCACCCCTCCACTTT,CASSLTGVGSPLHF
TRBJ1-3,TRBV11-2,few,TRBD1,TGTGCCAGCAGCTTAGCGGACAGGGGAAACACCATATATTTT,CASSLADRGNTIYF
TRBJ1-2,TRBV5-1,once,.,TGCGCCAGCAGCTATAAACAGGATAACTATGGCTACACCTTC,CASSYKQDNYGYTF
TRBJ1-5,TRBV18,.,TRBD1,TGTGCCAGCTCACCAAAGGGATTGACAGGGGGTGGCAATCAGCCCCAGCATTTT,CASSPKGLTGGGNQPQHF
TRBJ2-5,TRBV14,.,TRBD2,TGTGCCAGCAGCCCTCTCCGACTAGCGGGGGAAACCGGGGAGACCCAGTACTTC,CASSPLRLAGETGETQYF
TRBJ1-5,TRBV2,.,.,TGTGCCAGCAGACTTGGACTATCCAATCAGCCCCAGCATTTT,CASRLGLSNQPQHF
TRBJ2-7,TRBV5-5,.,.,TGTGCCAGCAGCTTGTCTTGGGGCACCACCTACGAGCAGTACTTC,CASSLSWGTTYEQYF